This entry lists 14 T cell receptor beta chains sequenced from one sample in a study of T cells after yellow fever vaccination. Each CDR3 protein gets one entry after TCRdb re-called the 5' RACE reads with MiXCR. The sample lists about 400,000 distinct CDR3 sequences, under 14% occurring once. The source was PBMCs, collected on the day of the first yellow fever vaccination. The receptors come from a man younger than 35 who received the YFV17D yellow fever vaccine.

This clonotype was seen a handful of times. This chain links TRBV7-9 with TRBJ1-2; TRBD1 matches at 8 bases. CDR1 and CDR2 from the germline V gene are SEHNR and FQNEAQ (reference sequence). The CDR3 runs to 15 residues. Trimming cost V 5 bases and J 2 bases; bases outside gene matches: 7. CDR3 nucleotides: TGTGCCAGCAGCCCTCGAGGACAGGGAAACTATGGCTACACCTTC. This translates into CASSPRGQGNYGYTF.

Only a few counts were recorded for this clonotype. The chain uses TRBV12-3 or TRBV12-4 and TRBJ1-5, with D tentatively TRBD1 (6 bases). The CDR3 is 15 residues long. V was pared by 5 bases and J by 7 bases, with 18 bases between. CDR3 amino acids: CASSTGTFGNQPQHF. DNA for the CDR3: TGTGCCAGCAGTACCGGGACATTCGGTAACCAGCCCCAGCATTTT.

This chain uses TRBV4-3 with TRBJ2-7; TRBD2 is a possible D gene (5 bases). The V gene lost 0 bases and the J gene lost 6 bases, with 18 bases spanning the gap. The CDR3 runs to 16 residues. The germline CDR1 and CDR2 sequences are LGHNA and YSLEER. This chain's CDR3 is CASSQDGLAGMAEQYF. The CDR3 bases are TGCGCCAGCAGCCAAGACGGCCTAGCCGGGATGGCCGAGCAGTACTTC.

The chain combines TRBV4-2 with TRBJ2-2; 10 bases align to TRBD2. The CDR3 sequence is 16 residues long. V shed 3 bases, J shed 1 base, and the junction held 2 bases outside the gene matches. Germline loops: CDR1 LGHNA, CDR2 YNFKEQ. The CDR3, as DNA: TGTGCCAGCAGCCAGGCTAGCGGGGGGAACACCGGGGAGCTGTTTTTT. Translating it yields CASSQASGGNTGELFF.

A few counts support this clonotype. V usage is TRBV20-1 and J usage is TRBJ2-5; D gene ambiguous. Germline V gene sequence: CDR1 DFQATT, CDR2 SNEGSKA (reference sequence). Deletions cut 0 bases from V and 2 bases from J, with 13 bases between. The CDR3 loop spans 15 amino acids. The CDR3 region is CSAREVLAIQETQYF. CDR3 nucleotide sequence: TGCAGTGCTAGAGAGGTACTGGCGATTCAAGAGACCCAGTACTTC.

This clonotype turned up a few times. V and J are TRBV6-1 and TRBJ2-1; TRBD1 or TRBD2 may be the D gene (5 bases each). The CDR3 spans 14 residues. Trimming took off 5 bases at V and 8 bases at J, with 16 bases between the two ends. CDR1 is MNHNS, CDR2 SASEGT, per germline. The CDR3 nucleotides read TGTGCCAGCAGTCCCCCGGGACGTAACGATGAGCAGTTCTTC. Protein: CASSPPGRNDEQFF.

In its sample, this clonotype was seen a few times. The V call is TRBV11-2, the J call TRBJ2-5, with TRBD2 matching 10 bases. CDR3 length: 17 amino acids. V was clipped by 5 bases and J by 2 bases; unmatched bases: 11. Per the germline V gene, CDR1 is SGHAT and CDR2 is FQNNGV. The CDR3 reads CASSPELAGRVQETQYF. CDR3 nucleotides: TGTGCCAGCAGCCCAGAACTAGCGGGGAGGGTTCAAGAGACCCAGTACTTC.

The chain joins TRBV4-2 to TRBJ1-1, with 10 bases fitting TRBD1. The CDR3 is 16 amino acids. Looked up from germline, CDR1 is LGHNA and CDR2 is YNFKEQ. V trimming: 3 bases; J trimming: 7 bases; junction bases outside the gene matches: 11. The CDR3 here is CASSHAEGQGGIEAFF. The CDR3 nucleotides read TGTGCCAGCAGCCACGCCGAAGGACAGGGGGGGATTGAAGCTTTCTTT.

This chain connects TRBV12-3 or TRBV12-4 to TRBJ2-5, with a tentative D call TRBD2 (5 bases). V lost 4 bases and J 5 bases, leaving 11 bases between the germline ends. The CDR3 covers 13 residues. The CDR3 DNA follows: TGTGCCAGCAGTTCCCAGCGGTCGGAGACCCAGTACTTC. Protein product: CASSSQRSETQYF.

There are many counts of this clonotype. The V and J genes are TRBV5-1 and TRBJ2-1; tentatively, D is TRBD2 (6 bases). The CDR3 covers 19 residues. The germline V gene has CDR1 SGHRS and CDR2 YFSETQ. The V end was cut by 5 bases, the J end by 0 bases, with 24 bases between. CDR3 loop: CASSRLGGQHLSSYNEQFF. As DNA, the CDR3 is TGCGCCAGCAGTCGACTAGGAGGCCAACATTTGAGCTCCTACAATGAGCAGTTCTTC.

On this clonotype: A much larger clone sits a single nucleotide away, making a read error possible. J is TRBJ2-2 and V is TRBV20-1; 9 bases fit TRBD2. CDR1 is DFQATT, CDR2 SNEGSKA, per germline (reference sequence). The CDR3 is 14 amino acids. The CDR3 protein is CSALAGERTGELSF. The CDR3 DNA sequence: TGCAGTGCTTTAGCGGGGGAACGCACCGGGGAGCTGTCTTTT.

This clonotype has a handful of counts. This sequence joins TRBV5-1 and TRBJ2-7; D remains unclear. Trimming pared 0 bases from V and 4 bases from J, leaving 8 bases between. CDR3 length equals 13 residues. CDR1 and CDR2 (germline): SGHRS, YFSETQ. The CDR3 region is CASSLERNYEQYF. Written as DNA, the CDR3 is TGCGCCAGCAGCTTGGAAAGGAATTACGAGCAGTACTTC.

This rearrangement joins TRBV6-2 or TRBV6-3 to TRBJ2-7, with D possibly being TRBD1 (7 bases). The germline CDR1 and CDR2 sequences are MNHEY and SVGEGT. V was clipped by 2 bases and J by 2 bases, with 16 bases between them. The CDR3 contains 16 residues. DNA of the CDR3: TGTGCCAGCAGTTACCACCCGGGGGACAGACCCTACGAGCAGTACTTC. Protein product: CASSYHPGDRPYEQYF.

The V and J genes are TRBV12-3 or TRBV12-4 and TRBJ1-3, with D hard to call. This CDR3 comprises 13 residues. Trimming shortened V by 3 bases and J by 4 bases, and 7 bases separated the two germline ends. The CDR3 DNA follows: TGTGCCAGCAGTTTGACCCAAGGAAACACCATATATTTT. It translates to CASSLTQGNTIYF.